The rows below give T cell receptor beta chains drawn from one sample of a study of beta chain features in type 1 diabetes. The table came from immunoSEQ multiplex PCR; TCRdb's copy has only in-frame clones and leaves some out. The top ten hold about 1.3% of the sample, which has approximately 150,000 clones, about 13% seen once. The sample consisted of central memory CD4+ T cells from blood. These receptor sequences come from a man between 18 and 29 years old with type 1 diabetes. CDR3s include the opening cysteine and the closing phenylalanine or tryptophan. D genes are given only for firm matches.

D gene: .
J gene: TRBJ1-2
V gene: TRBV11-3
CDR3 protein: CASSSGDRGYTF

D gene: TRBD1
J gene: TRBJ1-1
V gene: TRBV28
CDR3 protein: CASSPGTANTEAFF

D gene: .
J gene: TRBJ2-5
V gene: TRBV6-5
CDR3 protein: CASIGTVGTQYF

D gene: .
J gene: TRBJ2-7
V gene: TRBV11-2
CDR3 protein: CASSFGGSPYEQYF

D gene: TRBD1
J gene: TRBJ1-1
V gene: TRBV27
CDR3 protein: CASSSLAGGTEAFF

D gene: .
J gene: TRBJ1-3
V gene: TRBV28
CDR3 protein: CASMKGNTIYF

D gene: .
J gene: TRBJ2-7
V gene: TRBV7-9
CDR3 protein: CASSLSLADEQYF

D gene: .
J gene: TRBJ1-2
V gene: TRBV13
CDR3 protein: CASSFGLTGNGGYTF

D gene: .
J gene: TRBJ1-1
V gene: TRBV2
CDR3 protein: CASAKGMNTEAFF

D gene: .
J gene: TRBJ2-3
V gene: TRBV11-2
CDR3 protein: CASSVRTDTQYF

D gene: .
J gene: TRBJ2-3
V gene: TRBV6-6
CDR3 protein: CASSYPKDTSADTQYF

D gene: .
J gene: TRBJ2-6
V gene: TRBV27
CDR3 protein: CASTFRDGRSGANVLTF

D gene: TRBD1
J gene: TRBJ2-7
V gene: TRBV11-2
CDR3 protein: CASSPLARTGPYEQYF

D gene: .
J gene: TRBJ2-3
V gene: TRBV5-8
CDR3 protein: CASSTSTDTQYF

D gene: .
J gene: TRBJ1-2
V gene: TRBV5-1
CDR3 protein: CASSLAPLYGYTF

D gene: TRBD1
J gene: TRBJ2-7
V gene: TRBV27
CDR3 protein: CASSLSRQGFYEQYF

D gene: TRBD1
J gene: TRBJ1-2
V gene: TRBV5-4
CDR3 protein: CASSLSQGARGGTF

D gene: TRBD2
J gene: TRBJ2-3
V gene: TRBV25-1
CDR3 protein: CASSESLGGGTSTDTQYF

D gene: .
J gene: TRBJ2-3
V gene: TRBV5-1
CDR3 protein: CASSSLASTDTQYF

D gene: TRBD1
J gene: TRBJ1-6
V gene: TRBV5-4
CDR3 protein: CASSLAGGQGNSPLHF

D gene: TRBD1
J gene: TRBJ2-7
V gene: TRBV27
CDR3 protein: CASGYSGGNEQYF

D gene: .
J gene: TRBJ2-2
V gene: TRBV30
CDR3 protein: CAVWGTENTGELFF

D gene: .
J gene: TRBJ2-1
V gene: TRBV11-2
CDR3 protein: CASSLSSGSSYNEQFF

D gene: .
J gene: TRBJ1-3
V gene: TRBV18
CDR3 protein: CASTRDKILSGNTIYF

D gene: TRBD2
J gene: TRBJ2-5
V gene: TRBV29-1
CDR3 protein: CSVGISGTSGVGTQYF

D gene: .
J gene: TRBJ1-1
V gene: TRBV6-1
CDR3 protein: CASSDYLNTEAFF

D gene: TRBD1
J gene: TRBJ2-3
V gene: TRBV6-6
CDR3 protein: CASSRGQVPDTQYF

D gene: .
J gene: TRBJ2-1
V gene: TRBV6-5
CDR3 protein: CASSTTQNEQFF

D gene: .
J gene: TRBJ1-1
V gene: TRBV2
CDR3 protein: CASSEMNTEAFF

D gene: TRBD1
J gene: TRBJ1-5
V gene: TRBV30
CDR3 protein: CAWSASGQGSFQPQHF

D gene: .
J gene: TRBJ1-5
V gene: TRBV29-1
CDR3 protein: CSVQGLNQPQHF

D gene: .
J gene: TRBJ1-1
V gene: TRBV29-1
CDR3 protein: CSVEGRGAFF

D gene: TRBD2
J gene: TRBJ2-3
V gene: TRBV7-2
CDR3 protein: CASSLVASGGADTQYF

D gene: .
J gene: TRBJ1-1
V gene: TRBV6-6
CDR3 protein: CASSQPNGPNTEAFF

D gene: .
J gene: TRBJ1-4
V gene: TRBV5-1
CDR3 protein: CASSGSSTGSYYGKLFF

D gene: TRBD1
J gene: TRBJ1-5
V gene: TRBV4-2
CDR3 protein: CASSQDMLGQGINQPQHF

D gene: .
J gene: TRBJ1-2
V gene: TRBV2
CDR3 protein: CASSENQRYGYTF

D gene: TRBD1
J gene: TRBJ2-5
V gene: TRBV30
CDR3 protein: CAWSGQAGGETQYF

D gene: .
J gene: TRBJ2-7
V gene: TRBV7-9
CDR3 protein: CASSWPPSSPGPYEQYF

D gene: .
J gene: TRBJ2-1
V gene: TRBV7-2
CDR3 protein: CASSTSGSSYNEQFF